Shown below are 11 T cell receptor beta chains from a single sample sequenced in a study of T cell responses to AZD1222 COVID-19 vaccine. The repertoire was sequenced with immunoSEQ multiplex PCR; TCRdb's copy has only in-frame clones and lacks some. The table records 65,000 to 85,000 clones, approximately 85% of them present only once. The input for sequencing was peripheral blood, taken 28 days after the second AZD1222 dose. The source is an adult who received the AZD1222 COVID-19 vaccine.

This chain joins TRBV27 and TRBJ2-2; perhaps TRBD2 as D (6 bases). This CDR3 contains 20 residues. Trimming pared 5 bases from V and 0 bases from J, leaving 25 bases between. CDR1 is MNHEY and CDR2 is SMNVEV in the germline V gene (reference sequence). The CDR3 DNA is TGTGCCAGCAGTCCGGACTTACTAGCTACGTTACCCTCGAACACCGGGGAGCTGTTTTTT. Translated: CASSPDLLATLPSNTGELFF.

The chain carries TRBV19 and TRBJ2-3; no reliable D call. The length of the CDR3 is 14 residues. Trimming stripped 8 bases from V and 3 bases from J, with 15 bases between. Germline V lookup: CDR1 LNHDA, CDR2 SQIVND (reference sequence). The CDR3 DNA reads as TGTGCCAGTCCCACCCCTGGGGTGACAGATACGCAGTATTTT. It is translated as CASPTPGVTDTQYF.

The chain links TRBV6-5 to TRBJ2-1; 11 nucleotides match TRBD2. The CDR3 length is 16 residues. After removal of 2 bases from V and 8 bases from J, the junction contained 8 bases not matched to a gene. Germline V gives CDR1 MNHEY, CDR2 SVGAGI. The CDR3 spells CASSYRQLAGAHEQFF. The DNA of the CDR3 is TGTGCCAGCAGTTACCGACAACTAGCGGGGGCCCATGAGCAGTTCTTC.

The rearrangement uses TRBV24-1 and TRBJ2-1; TRBD2 aligns across 13 bases. V trimming: 2 bases; J trimming: 9 bases; junction bases outside the gene matches: 15. Germline-derived CDR1 and CDR2 are KGHDR and SFDVKD. This CDR3 comprises 19 residues. The CDR3 DNA reads TGTGCCACCAGTGATTCCTCCCCGGGACTAGCGGGGCGAACGGGTGAGCAGTTCTTC. Translation gives CATSDSSPGLAGRTGEQFF.

The chain joins TRBV5-6 to TRBJ1-1; TRBD1 matches at 10 bases. Germline CDR1 SGHDT, CDR2 YYEEEE. The CDR3 has 16 residues. V dropped 4 bases and J dropped 11; count of bases not matched to a gene: 17. The CDR3 reads CASSLIQRDRGFRAFF. The CDR3 coding sequence is TGTGCCAGCAGCCTAATACAGAGGGACAGGGGATTTAGGGCTTTCTTT.

CDR3 amino acids: CSVERAYEQYF. The CDR3 DNA reads TGCAGCGTTGAACGCGCCTACGAGCAGTACTTC. This chain uses TRBV29-1 with TRBJ2-7; no firm D call. The germline V and J ends were trimmed by 2 bases and 2 bases, with 4 bases remaining between them. The V gene's germline CDR1 is SQVTM and CDR2 ANQGSEA. The CDR3 spans 11 residues.

This clone was seen a few times. The chain uses TRBV10-2 and TRBJ1-2; no clear D gene. Trimming removed 2 bases at V and 4 bases at J, with 8 bases between. In germline, CDR1 is WSHSY, CDR2 SAAADI. The CDR3 totals 13 residues. The CDR3 DNA follows: TGCGCCAGCAGTGAGGAGGGTATCTATGGCTACACCTTC. Protein sequence: CASSEEGIYGYTF.

The chain has TRBV6-5 and TRBJ1-5; 7 nucleotides match TRBD1. There are 13 residues in the CDR3. Trimming cost V 4 bases and J 6 bases; bases outside gene matches: 3. Looked up from germline, CDR1 is MNHEY and CDR2 is SVGAGI. CDR3 residues: CASSSTGFQPQHF. CDR3 bases: TGTGCCAGCAGTTCGACAGGGTTTCAGCCCCAGCATTTT.

The rearrangement links TRBV19 to TRBJ1-2; 12 nucleotides agree with TRBD1. The CDR3 runs to 16 residues. The V gene end was trimmed by 4 bases and the J gene end by 3 bases; junction bases not matched to a gene: 6. Per the germline V gene, CDR1 is LNHDA and CDR2 is SQIVND (reference sequence). The CDR3 loop reads CASSSPGQGADYGYTF. CDR3 coding DNA: TGTGCCAGTAGTAGCCCGGGACAGGGGGCTGACTATGGCTACACCTTC.

The chain uses TRBV7-6 and TRBJ2-5; D perhaps matches TRBD2 (5 bases). V lost 7 bases and J lost 2, with 20 bases in between. Germline V gene lookup returns CDR1 SGHVS and CDR2 FNYEAQ. This CDR3 is 16 amino acids long. CDR3 sequence reads: CASILGSSLPQETQYF. In nucleotides, the CDR3 is TGTGCCAGCATCCTGGGGAGTAGCCTACCACAAGAGACCCAGTACTTC. Supplemented by reference TRBV7-6 and TRBJ2-5, the full variable domain reads GAGVSQSPRYKVTKRGQDVALRCDPISGHVSLYWYRQALGQGPEFLTYFNYEAQQDKSGLPNDRFSAERPEGSISTLTIQRTEQRDSAMYRCASILGSSLPQETQYFGPGTRLLVL.

The CDR3 bases are TGTGCAAGTCGCTTAGAACATAGGGACAGGGGAATCTGGAGGCAGCCCCAGCATTTT. Translated, it gives CASRLEHRDRGIWRQPQHF. This chain connects TRBV12-2 to TRBJ1-5; the table's D call, TRBD1, was not checked against the DNA. TRBV12-2 corresponds to a pseudogene. This CDR3 contains 19 residues.